This T cell receptor (beta chain) was recovered during a study of blood T cell repertoires in COVID-19. The assay was immunoSEQ multiplex PCR, and TCRdb's table has in-frame clones only and misses some. The table lists over 200,000 clones, roughly nine tenths of them singletons. Residents of around 24 US areas, aged about 18 to 95 years, made up the participants. The sample was PBMCs or T cells enriched from blood (not recorded which). This TCR was recovered from a human donor in a cohort exposed to, infected with or recovered from COVID-19 (not recorded which). The donor label of this sample is uncertain.

The CDR3: CASSSPGLAGGGGELFF. The DNA for the CDR3 is TGTGCCAGCAGCTCCCCGGGACTAGCGGGGGGTGGCGGGGAGCTGTTTTTT. The chain employs TRBV7-2 and TRBJ2-2, with 15 bases matching TRBD2. Trimming removed 4 bases from V and 7 bases from J; junction bases left unmatched: 7. CDR1 is SGHTA, CDR2 FQGNSA, per germline. The CDR3 sequence is 17 residues long. Full variable domain (remainder filled in from reference TRBV7-2 and TRBJ2-2): GAGVSQSPSNKVTEKGKDVELRCDPISGHTALYWYRQSLGQGLEFLIYFQGNSAPDKSGLPSDRFSAERTGGSVSTLTIQRTQQEDSAVYLCASSSPGLAGGGGELFFGEGSRLTVL.